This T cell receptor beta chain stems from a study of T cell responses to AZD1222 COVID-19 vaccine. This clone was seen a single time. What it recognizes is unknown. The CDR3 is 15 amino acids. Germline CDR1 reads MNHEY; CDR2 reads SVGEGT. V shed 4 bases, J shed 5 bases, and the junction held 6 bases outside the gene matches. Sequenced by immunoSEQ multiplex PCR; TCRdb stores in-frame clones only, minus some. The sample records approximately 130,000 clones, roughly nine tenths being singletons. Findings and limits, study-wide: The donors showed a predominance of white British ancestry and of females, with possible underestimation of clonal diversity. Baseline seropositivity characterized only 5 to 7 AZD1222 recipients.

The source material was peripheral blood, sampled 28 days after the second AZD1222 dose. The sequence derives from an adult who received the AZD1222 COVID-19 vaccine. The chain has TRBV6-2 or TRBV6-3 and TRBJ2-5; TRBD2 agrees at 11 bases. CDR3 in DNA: TGTGCCAGCAGTTCCCGGGGACTAGCGGACGAGACCCAGTACTTC. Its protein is CASSSRGLADETQYF.